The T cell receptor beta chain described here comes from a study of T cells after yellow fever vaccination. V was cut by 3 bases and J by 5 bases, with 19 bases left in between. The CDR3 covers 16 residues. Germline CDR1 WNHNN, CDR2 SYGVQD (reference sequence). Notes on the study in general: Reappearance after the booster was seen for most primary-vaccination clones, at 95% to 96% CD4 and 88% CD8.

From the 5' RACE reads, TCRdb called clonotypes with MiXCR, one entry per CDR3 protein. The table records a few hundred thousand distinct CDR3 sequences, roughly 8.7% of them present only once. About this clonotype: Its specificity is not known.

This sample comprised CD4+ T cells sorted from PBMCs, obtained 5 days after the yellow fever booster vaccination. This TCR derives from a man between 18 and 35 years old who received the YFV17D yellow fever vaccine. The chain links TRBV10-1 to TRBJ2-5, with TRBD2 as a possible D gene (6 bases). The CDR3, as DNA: TGCGCCAGCAGTGAATGGGCGAGGGAGGAGCGGGAGACCCAGTACTTC. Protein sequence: CASSEWAREERETQYF.